The rows below give T cell receptor beta chains drawn from one sample of a study of brain T cells in children with intractable seizures. TCRdb's copy holds only in-frame clones and misses some; the assay was immunoSEQ multiplex PCR. Of roughly 23,000 clones detected, roughly 94% appear once; the ten largest clones hold under 7.5%. This specimen consisted of peripheral blood, obtained at surgery. All receptors derive from a boy younger than 18 with focal cortical dysplasia and intractable seizures. Each CDR3 is given with its conserved first and last residue. A D gene is named only where the DNA matches it firmly. Only some rows state a clone size, as once, few, many or a class for expanded clones.

V	J	D	size	DNA	CDR3
TRBV27	TRBJ2-6	NA	NA	TGTGCCAGCAGTTTAAAGTACTCTGGGGCCAACGTCCTGACTTTC	CASSLKYSGANVLTF
TRBV12-3/TRBV12-4	TRBJ2-1	TRBD2	NA	TGTGCCAGCGGGACTAGCGGGATTATTGAGCAGTTCTTC	CASGTSGIIEQFF
TRBV9	TRBJ1-5	NA	NA	TGTGCCAGCAGCGCCTGGGACAGCAATCAGCCCCAGCATTTT	CASSAWDSNQPQHF
TRBV6-5	TRBJ1-5	NA	NA	TGTGCCAGCCGCGTGCGGGATAGCAATCAGCCCCAGCATTTT	CASRVRDSNQPQHF
TRBV5-1	TRBJ1-2	TRBD1	NA	TGCGCCAGCAGCTCCAACTATTATATCCCGGGACAGGGATGGTATGGCTACACCTTC	CASSSNYYIPGQGWYGYTF
TRBV11-2	TRBJ2-5	NA	NA	TGTGCCAGCAGCCAGAGGGGGAGCGGACAAGAGACCCAGTACTTC	CASSQRGSGQETQYF
TRBV5-4	TRBJ2-1	NA	NA	TGTGCCAGCAGCTTTCAGGGGTACAATGAGCAGTTCTTC	CASSFQGYNEQFF
TRBV6-2/TRBV6-3	TRBJ1-2	TRBD1	NA	TGTGCCAGCAGCCAGGACAGGACCTATGGCTACACCTTC	CASSQDRTYGYTF
TRBV30	TRBJ1-3	TRBD1	NA	TGTGCCTGGAGTACCACAGGGGGCTTTGGAAACACCATATATTTT	CAWSTTGGFGNTIYF
TRBV15	TRBJ2-2	TRBD1	NA	TGTGCCACCAGCCGAGACAGGGGAACCTCCGGGGAGCTGTTTTTT	CATSRDRGTSGELFF
TRBV2	TRBJ1-1	TRBD1	NA	TGTGCCAGCAGCCAACAGGGGTCGGTCACTGAAGCTTTCTTT	CASSQQGSVTEAFF
TRBV6-2/TRBV6-3	TRBJ2-2	NA	once	TGTGCCAGCAGTTACTCTTACACCGGGGAGCTGTTTTTT	CASSYSYTGELFF
TRBV19	TRBJ1-1	NA	NA	TGTGCCAGTAGTCCATGGACCATGAACACTGAAGCTTTCTTT	CASSPWTMNTEAFF
TRBV4-2	TRBJ2-1	TRBD2	NA	TGTGCCAGCAGCCGTAGGACTAGCGGGATTGATGAGCAGTTCTTC	CASSRRTSGIDEQFF
TRBV4-2	TRBJ2-7	TRBD2	NA	TGTGCCAGCAGCCAAGCCGGGACTAGCGGGGAAGAGCAGTACTTC	CASSQAGTSGEEQYF
TRBV19	TRBJ2-7	TRBD1	NA	TGTGCCAGTAGTTGGGGACAGGGAGGCTCCTACGAGCAGTACTTC	CASSWGQGGSYEQYF
TRBV7-9	TRBJ1-1	NA	NA	TGTGCCAGCAGCCCTTTGAACACTGAAGCTTTCTTT	CASSPLNTEAFF
TRBV6-2/TRBV6-3	TRBJ1-5	TRBD1	NA	TGTGCCAGCAGTGACAGGGGCAATCAGCCCCAGCATTTT	CASSDRGNQPQHF
TRBV5-4	TRBJ2-1	NA	large	TGTGCCAGCAGCTTGCTTCAGATTCGGGGAGGATACAATGAGCAGTTCTTC	CASSLLQIRGGYNEQFF
TRBV7-8	TRBJ2-2	NA	NA	TGTGCCAGCAGCGTAGGGGTTGATCGACCGATTTACACCGGGGAGCTGTTTTTT	CASSVGVDRPIYTGELFF
TRBV4-1	TRBJ2-3	TRBD2	NA	TGCGCCAGCAGCCGGGCGCTTGCGGGAGTACAAGATACGCAGTATTTT	CASSRALAGVQDTQYF
TRBV4-1	TRBJ2-1	TRBD2	NA	TGCGCCAGCAGAAGACTAGCGGGGGATAACAATGAGCAGTTCTTC	CASRRLAGDNNEQFF
TRBV9	TRBJ2-3	NA	NA	TGTGCCAGCAGCGTAGGGCGGTTGGACGGCACAGATACGCAGTATTTT	CASSVGRLDGTDTQYF
TRBV7-3	TRBJ2-7	NA	NA	TGTGCCAGCAGCCCCCGGACTAACTCCTACGAGCAGTACTTC	CASSPRTNSYEQYF
TRBV7-9	TRBJ2-5	NA	NA	TGTGCCAGCAGCTTAGCGCCCCAAGAGACCCAGTACTTC	CASSLAPQETQYF
TRBV2	TRBJ2-1	TRBD2	NA	TGTGCCAGCAGTGTAATGGGACTAGCGGCCAATGAGCAGTTCTTC	CASSVMGLAANEQFF
TRBV29-1	TRBJ1-2	NA	NA	TGCAGCGCGGAGGGCAGCCCGCGGCGTGGCTACACCTTC	CSAEGSPRRGYTF
TRBV4-2	TRBJ1-6	NA	NA	TGTGCCAGCAGCCCCCCGGGGGTTTGGAATTCACCCCTCCACTTT	CASSPPGVWNSPLHF
TRBV28	TRBJ1-6	NA	NA	TGTGCCAGCAGTTCCCCGGGCCCAGCGGGTTCACCCCTCCACTTT	CASSSPGPAGSPLHF
TRBV7-8	TRBJ1-6	TRBD1	NA	TGTGCCAGCAGCTCGGGGACAGTTGATTCACCCCTCCACTTT	CASSSGTVDSPLHF
TRBV11-2	TRBJ2-1	TRBD2	NA	TGTGCCAGCAGCTTCGTGACGGGACTAAAGTACAATGAGCAGTTCTTC	CASSFVTGLKYNEQFF
TRBV19	TRBJ2-1	NA	NA	TGTGCCAGTAGTATCGGAGGGGGCCACTATAATGAGCAGTTCTTC	CASSIGGGHYNEQFF
TRBV2	TRBJ2-5	TRBD1	NA	TGTGCCAGCAGTGAAATGGGAATTTCCGGTGGGGACAGGCCCTCGGAGACCCAGTACTTC	CASSEMGISGGDRPSETQYF
TRBV9	TRBJ2-6	TRBD1	NA	TGTGCCAGCAGCGCTCGGGACAGAGGCTCTGGGGCCAACGTCCTGACTTTC	CASSARDRGSGANVLTF
TRBV5-1	TRBJ1-5	NA	NA	TGCGCCAGCAGCTTGGCTTCGGGATTGGGTCAGCCCCAGCATTTT	CASSLASGLGQPQHF
TRBV27	TRBJ2-2	NA	NA	TGTGCCAGCAGTTTCATTGCAGCCGGGGAGCTGTTTTTT	CASSFIAAGELFF
TRBV6-5	TRBJ1-2	NA	NA	TGTGCCAGCAGGGGAATGGTTGGCTACACCTTC	CASRGMVGYTF
TRBV4-1	TRBJ1-4	NA	NA	TGCGCCAGCAGCCAGCAAATAACCGCAACTAATGAAAAACTGTTTTTT	CASSQQITATNEKLFF
TRBV9	TRBJ2-3	NA	NA	TGTGCCAGCAGCGTAACAGTGGGATATACGCAGTATTTT	CASSVTVGYTQYF
TRBV5-4	TRBJ2-7	NA	NA	TGTGCCAGCAGCTCCGCGCTGACGAGCTCCTACGAGCAGTACTTC	CASSSALTSSYEQYF
TRBV5-6	TRBJ1-4	NA	NA	TGTGCCAGCAGCTTGGAGACAGAGGATGAAAAACTGTTTTTT	CASSLETEDEKLFF
TRBV5-1	TRBJ2-7	NA	NA	TGCGCCAGCAGCTTGGCCTTGCAGGGGTCAGGGGACGAGCAGTACTTC	CASSLALQGSGDEQYF
TRBV28	TRBJ2-7	NA	NA	TGTGCCAGCACTGAACTCTACGAGCAGTACTTC	CASTELYEQYF
TRBV2	TRBJ2-3	TRBD2	NA	TGTGCCAGCGGGGCGGGAGTGGCAGATACGCAGTATTTT	CASGAGVADTQYF
TRBV24-1	TRBJ2-2	NA	NA	TGTGCCACCAGTGATTTTCGGGGGCCCGGGGAGCTGTTTTTT	CATSDFRGPGELFF
TRBV14	TRBJ1-1	NA	NA	TGTGCCAGCAGCCAAGTTGAGGTTCTAAACACTGAAGCTTTCTTT	CASSQVEVLNTEAFF
TRBV10-3	TRBJ1-5	NA	NA	TGTGCCATCAGTGAGTCGGGAGGGATACAGCCCCAGCATTTT	CAISESGGIQPQHF
TRBV6-6	TRBJ2-5	TRBD1	NA	TGTGCCAGCACACCCTTGGGACAGAGACAAGAGACCCAGTACTTC	CASTPLGQRQETQYF
TRBV15	TRBJ1-3	NA	NA	TGTGCCACCAGCTGGGGTGGAAACACCATATATTTT	CATSWGGNTIYF